This is a list of T cell receptor beta chains from one sample in a study of shared clonotypes between healthy human individuals. Assay: immunoSEQ multiplex PCR; the TCRdb copy retains only in-frame clones and omits some. The sample has 1.4 million to 1.5 million clones, over 95% seen once. Sequencing used naive CD4+ T cells sorted from blood. The receptor source for this set is a man aged 30-40 years in good health. The CDR3 runs from the conserved cysteine through the conserved F or W. The D gene is left open where the match is weak. Size values are once, few and many counts, or a class for expanded clones, and some rows have none.

CDR3: CASSGPQRGEQFF; DNA: TGTGCCAGCAGTGGTCCTCAGCGAGGTGAGCAGTTCTTC; D: -; V: TRBV2; J: TRBJ2-1; size: -
CDR3: CASLDPAGSYEQYF; DNA: TGTGCCAGTCTGGACCCAGCGGGTAGCTACGAGCAGTACTTC; D: -; V: TRBV10-3; J: TRBJ2-7; size: -
CDR3: CASSPLAHTGNEQFF; DNA: TGTGCCAGCAGTCCCTTAGCACATACAGGGAATGAGCAGTTCTTC; D: -; V: TRBV28; J: TRBJ2-1; size: -
CDR3: CASSAGLAGRWDEQYF; DNA: TGTGCCAGCAGCGCCGGACTAGCGGGAAGGTGGGACGAGCAGTACTTC; D: TRBD2; V: TRBV9; J: TRBJ2-7; size: -
CDR3: CASSQEASGLGTQYF; DNA: TGTGCCAGCAGCCAAGAGGCAAGCGGCTTAGGGACCCAGTACTTC; D: -; V: TRBV4-2; J: TRBJ2-5; size: -
CDR3: CASSLDRQGLYEQYF; DNA: TGTGCCAGCAGCTTAGATCGGCAGGGGCTCTACGAGCAGTACTTC; D: -; V: TRBV11-2; J: TRBJ2-7; size: -
CDR3: CASSGLLGRGTDTQYF; DNA: TGCGCCAGCAGCGGCCTTTTAGGGCGCGGCACAGATACGCAGTATTTT; D: -; V: TRBV4-1; J: TRBJ2-3; size: -
CDR3: CASSLEGAGFEKLFF; DNA: TGCGCCAGCAGCTTGGAGGGGGCTGGGTTTGAAAAACTGTTTTTT; D: TRBD1; V: TRBV5-1; J: TRBJ1-4; size: -
CDR3: CASSQNPRSGTGELFF; DNA: TGTGCCAGCAGCCAGAACCCCCGGAGCGGCACCGGGGAGCTGTTTTTT; D: -; V: TRBV9; J: TRBJ2-2; size: -
CDR3: CASSPRDGRAIEQFF; DNA: TGTGCCAGCAGCCCCAGGGACGGGAGGGCCATTGAGCAGTTCTTC; D: TRBD2; V: TRBV13; J: TRBJ2-1; size: -
CDR3: CASRPQGAGWLNTEAFF; DNA: TGTGCCAGCAGACCCCAGGGGGCGGGGTGGCTGAACACTGAAGCTTTCTTT; D: TRBD1; V: TRBV5-4; J: TRBJ1-1; size: -
CDR3: CASSYLGLAGHEQFF; DNA: TGTGCCAGCAGTTACCTCGGACTAGCGGGGCACGAGCAGTTCTTC; D: TRBD2; V: TRBV6-5; J: TRBJ2-1; size: -
CDR3: CSAYTDTQYF; DNA: TGCAGTGCCTACACAGATACGCAGTATTTT; D: -; V: TRBV20-1; J: TRBJ2-3; size: -
CDR3: CASSLAGTAWEYF; DNA: TGTGCCAGCAGCTTGGCCGGGACGGCTTGGGAGTACTTC; D: -; V: TRBV5-4; J: TRBJ2-7; size: -
CDR3: CASSQASSPYNEQFF; DNA: TGTGCCAGCAGCCAAGCCTCGTCCCCCTACAATGAGCAGTTCTTC; D: -; V: TRBV11-3; J: TRBJ2-1; size: -
CDR3: CASSLGDRPSYEQYF; DNA: TGTGCCAGCAGCTTAGGGGACAGGCCCTCCTACGAGCAGTACTTC; D: TRBD1; V: TRBV7-6; J: TRBJ2-7; size: -
CDR3: CASSYTGSYNEQFF; DNA: TGTGCCAGCAGTTACACCGGGAGCTACAATGAGCAGTTCTTC; D: -; V: TRBV6-6; J: TRBJ2-1; size: once
CDR3: CASSKIGTVQETQYF; DNA: TGCGCCAGCAGCAAAATAGGGACTGTGCAAGAGACCCAGTACTTC; D: -; V: TRBV5-1; J: TRBJ2-5; size: -